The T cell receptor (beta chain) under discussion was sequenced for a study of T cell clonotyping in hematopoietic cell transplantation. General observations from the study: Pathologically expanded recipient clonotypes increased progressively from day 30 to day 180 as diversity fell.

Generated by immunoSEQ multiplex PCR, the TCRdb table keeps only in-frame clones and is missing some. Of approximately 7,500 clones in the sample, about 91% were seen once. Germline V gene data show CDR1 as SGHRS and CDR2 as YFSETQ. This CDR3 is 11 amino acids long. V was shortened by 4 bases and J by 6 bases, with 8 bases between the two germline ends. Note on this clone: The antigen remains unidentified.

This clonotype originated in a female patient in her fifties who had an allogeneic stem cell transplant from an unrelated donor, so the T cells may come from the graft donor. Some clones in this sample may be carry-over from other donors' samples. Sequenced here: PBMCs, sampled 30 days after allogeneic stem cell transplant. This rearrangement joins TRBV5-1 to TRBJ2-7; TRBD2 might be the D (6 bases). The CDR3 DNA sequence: TGCGCCAGCAGCGTGGGGGGCGAGCAGTACTTC. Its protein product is CASSVGGEQYF.